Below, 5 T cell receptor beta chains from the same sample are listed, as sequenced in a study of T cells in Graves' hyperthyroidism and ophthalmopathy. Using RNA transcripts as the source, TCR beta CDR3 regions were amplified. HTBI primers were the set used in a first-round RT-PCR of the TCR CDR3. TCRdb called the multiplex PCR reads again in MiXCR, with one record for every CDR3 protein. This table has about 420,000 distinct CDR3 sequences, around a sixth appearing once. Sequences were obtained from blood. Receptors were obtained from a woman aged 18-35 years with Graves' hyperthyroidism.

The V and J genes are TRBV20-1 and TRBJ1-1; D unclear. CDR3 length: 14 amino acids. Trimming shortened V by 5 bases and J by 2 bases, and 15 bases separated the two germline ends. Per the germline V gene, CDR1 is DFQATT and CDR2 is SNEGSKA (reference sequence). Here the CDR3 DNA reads TGCAGTGCTCCCCGGGAGGGTCCAAACACTGAAGCTTTCTTT. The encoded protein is CSAPREGPNTEAFF.

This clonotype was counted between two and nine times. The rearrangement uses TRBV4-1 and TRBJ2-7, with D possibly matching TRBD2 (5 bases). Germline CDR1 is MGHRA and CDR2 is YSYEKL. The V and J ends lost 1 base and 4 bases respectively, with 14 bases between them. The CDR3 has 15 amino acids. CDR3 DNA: TGCGCCAGCAGCCAAGGGGCAGGACTCCCGTACGAGCAGTACTTC. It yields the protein CASSQGAGLPYEQYF.

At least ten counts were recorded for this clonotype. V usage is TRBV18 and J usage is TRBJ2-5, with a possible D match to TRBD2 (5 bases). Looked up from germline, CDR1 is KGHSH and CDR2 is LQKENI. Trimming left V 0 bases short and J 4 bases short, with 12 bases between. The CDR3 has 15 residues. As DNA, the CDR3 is TGTGCCAGCTCACCACCCGGGGAAGTTTCAGAGACCCAGTACTTC. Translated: CASSPPGEVSETQYF.

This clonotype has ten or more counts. Here the CDR3 reads CASSRRLAGGNEQFF. In nucleotides, the CDR3 is TGTGCCAGCAGCCGGCGACTAGCGGGAGGGAATGAGCAGTTCTTC. The chain has TRBV13 and TRBJ2-1, with 14 bases identical to TRBD2. Germline CDR1 is PRHDT and CDR2 is FYEKMQ (reference sequence). The V and J ends lost 5 bases and 7 bases, in that order; junction bases with no gene match: 4. This CDR3 spans 15 amino acids.

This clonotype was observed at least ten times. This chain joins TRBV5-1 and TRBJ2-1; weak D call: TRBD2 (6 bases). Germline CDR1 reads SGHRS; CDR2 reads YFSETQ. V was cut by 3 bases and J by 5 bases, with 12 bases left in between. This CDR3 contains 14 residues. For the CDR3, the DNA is TGCGCCAGCAGCTGGGGGACTCGAAACAATGAGCAGTTCTTC. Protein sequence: CASSWGTRNNEQFF.